Below, one T cell receptor (beta chain) is given with its context. The antigen this receptor binds is unknown. One base away there is no much larger clone; base qualities are not given. The immunoSEQ Assay, a bias-controlled multiplex PCR, was used to amplify TCRbeta CDR3 regions from genomic DNA. As for how the authors treated the data: The number of nucleated cells in each sample was estimated by amplification of reference gene primers within the assay. Sequence reads were collapsed and filtered to measure the absolute abundance of every unique TCRbeta CDR3 rearrangement. For each sample, productive Simpson clonality was calculated by taking the square root of Simpson's diversity index across productive rearrangements. The immuneACCESS repertoire file appears here via TCRdb, limited to in-frame rearrangements. These files lack a portion of the clones; in checked studies, under half of the deficit traces to unresolved V genes, and the cause of the others is not known. V, J and clone size are taken as reported in that table, and D and trimming were inferred from the DNA itself. The sample includes fewer than 200,000 clones, with 70% to 80% observed a single time. Clones ranked in the top ten supply 8% to 8.5% of the sample.

One collaborating source in Seattle enrolled patients while the patients were actively infected and followed the patients over time throughout the course of disease. Collaborating institutions collected whole blood in K2EDTA tubes following their own protocols. For TCRbeta analysis, collaborators shipped samples in one of three forms: frozen whole blood, isolated PBMCs, or DNA extracted from either of those sample types. The source of the sample is a study of blood T cell repertoires in COVID-19 (dated by TCRdb to about 2020). Regarding the research as a whole: Collaborator samples came from the United States, Italy and Spain and covered acute and convalescent phases of COVID-19. The sample metadata nearly always contained a de-identified subject ID, COVID-19 status, age in years and sex. The dataset comprised deeply sampled blood TCRbeta repertoires from subjects exposed to, actively infected with, or recovered from COVID-19. The samples were drawn from two sources: the first 160 participants of the ongoing ImmuneRACE study, and fewer than 1,500 subjects contributed by 6 global collaborators. A freely available public database, intended as a resource for researchers studying the immune response to SARS-CoV-2, is where the repertoires were released. Where available, HLA class I and class II types were taken from metadata supplied by the sample provider and were not determined by assay-based typing. The prospective study material was composed of cDNA or gDNA derived from T cells, B-cell-depleted T cells, or PBMCs.

The paper as a whole reports these results and caveats: The amount of clinical and demographic metadata varied by source and participant and was provided uncurated.

V is clipped by 6 bases and J by 4 bases, and the sequence between their germline boundaries is 7 bases long. CDR1 and CDR2 are drawn from the germline V gene (reference sequence): MNHEY, SMNVEV. The CDR3 sequence holds 11 residues, the cysteine and phenylalanine included. The read is trimmed to its CDR3 DNA, 33 bases read in frame from base 1. Input material: peripheral blood. The TCR comes from a woman aged 60-70 years with COVID-19, enrolled during active disease. This sequence uses TRBV27 and TRBJ2-7; matching of 6 bases hints at TRBD2 as the D gene. The DNA reads as follows: TGTGCCAGCAGGGGGGGTTACGAGCAGTACTTC. Its protein product is CASRGGYEQYF.